Each of the 21 T cell receptor beta chains below was sequenced from the same sample in a study of T cell repertoires in ileal Crohn's disease. Profiling relied on immunoSEQ multiplex PCR, and the TCRdb table lists in-frame clones only, not all of them. Of 1,400 to 1,500 clones in the sample, roughly 80% are singletons; the top ten hold 30% to 35%. Documented time point: neoterminal ileum biopsy at postoperative endoscopy, about 6 months after surgery. The sequenced sample was ileal tissue. These TCRs come from an adult with Crohn's disease.

The chain recombines TRBV19 with TRBJ1-5, with 8 bases that match TRBD1. This CDR3 spans 13 amino acids. J was trimmed by 4 bases and V by 7 bases; bases with no gene match: 3. Looked up from germline, CDR1 is LNHDA and CDR2 is SQIVND (reference sequence). CDR3 in amino acids: CASIGTGNQPQHF. CDR3 sequence (DNA): TGTGCCAGTATAGGGACAGGAAATCAGCCCCAGCATTTT. The full variable domain, completed using reference TRBV19 and TRBJ1-5, is DGGITQSPKYLFRKEGQNVTLSCEQNLNHDAMYWYRQDPGQGLRLIYYSQIVNDFQKGDIAEGYSVSREKKESFPLTVTSAQKNPTAFYLCASIGTGNQPQHFGDGTRLSIL.

The table lists this clone with a few counts. J is TRBJ2-5 and V is TRBV29-1, with D uncertain. V was clipped by 4 bases and J by 1 base, with 7 bases between them. The length of the CDR3 is 12 residues. From germline, CDR1 is SQVTM and CDR2 ANQGSEA. CDR3 sequence: CSVVTAQETQYF. The CDR3 DNA follows: TGCAGCGTTGTCACAGCCCAAGAGACCCAGTACTTC. Drawing the rest from reference TRBV29-1 and TRBJ2-5, the complete variable domain is SAVISQKPSRDICQRGTSLTIQCQVDSQVTMMFWYRQQPGQSLTLIATANQGSEATYESGFVIDKFPISRPNLTFSTLTVSNMSPEDSSIYLCSVVTAQETQYFGPGTRLLVL.

The chain employs TRBV7-8 and TRBJ1-1; D is possibly TRBD1 (6 bases). V was shortened by 9 bases and J by 1 base, with 12 bases between the two germline ends. Germline CDR1 reads SGHVS; CDR2 reads FQNEAQ. This CDR3 contains 13 residues. The CDR3 reads CASTGHQNTEAFF. In DNA form, the CDR3 reads TGTGCCAGTACGGGACACCAGAACACTGAAGCTTTCTTT.

The chain links TRBV7-2 to TRBJ1-2, with D possibly being TRBD1 (6 bases). This CDR3 has 15 residues. Per germline, CDR1 SGHTA and CDR2 FQGNSA. The germline V and J ends were trimmed by 1 base and 4 bases, with 13 bases remaining between them. The CDR3: CASSLDPDSSYGYTF. The CDR3 bases are TGTGCCAGCAGCTTAGACCCGGACAGCAGCTATGGCTACACCTTC.

DNA for the CDR3: TGCGCCAGCAGGACAGGAGATACGCAGTATTTT. The encoded protein is CASRTGDTQYF. The chain joins TRBV5-1 to TRBJ2-3; perhaps TRBD1 as D (6 bases). CDR1 SGHRS and CDR2 YFSETQ come from the germline V gene. Trimming removed 5 bases from V and 5 bases from J, with 6 bases in between. This CDR3 contains 11 residues.

The chain carries TRBV6-1 and TRBJ1-1; 7 nucleotides line up with TRBD1. The CDR3 length is 14 residues. Germline values: CDR1 MNHNS, CDR2 SASEGT. J was trimmed by 3 bases and V by 2 bases; bases with no gene match: 3. The CDR3 coding sequence is TGTGCCAGCAGTGAAATAAGGGGGCACACTGAAGCTTTCTTT. Encoded protein: CASSEIRGHTEAFF.

By sample fraction, this clone is large. The chain combines TRBV4-3 with TRBJ1-4; D gene ambiguous. The CDR3 has 16 residues. V shed 3 bases and J shed 6 bases, with 17 bases lying between them. The germline gives CDR1 LGHNA, CDR2 YSLEER. In DNA form, the CDR3 reads TGCGCCAGCAGCCACTCATTAGCCGGGGTGGATGAAAAACTGTTTTTT. This gives the protein CASSHSLAGVDEKLFF.

The rearrangement joins TRBV11-2 to TRBJ2-7, with TRBD1 matching over 8 bases. The CDR3 extends over 14 amino acids. V lost 0 bases, J lost 5 bases, and 3 bases stayed unmatched. The germline V gene encodes CDR1 SGHAT and CDR2 FQNNGV. CDR3 loop: CASSLEVRGHEQYF. The CDR3 nucleotides read TGTGCCAGCAGCTTAGAAGTCAGGGGGCACGAGCAGTACTTC.

The chain uses TRBV5-1 and TRBJ1-3; D remains ambiguous. CDR3 length: 15 residues. V lost 0 bases, J lost 0 bases, and 7 bases lay in between. Germline V gives CDR1 SGHRS, CDR2 YFSETQ. CDR3 sequence reads: CASSLGGNSGNTIYF. DNA for the CDR3: TGCGCCAGCAGCTTGGGAGGGAACTCTGGAAACACCATATATTTT.

This rearrangement joins TRBV27 to TRBJ1-5; D is undetermined. This CDR3 spans 14 amino acids. The germline CDR1 and CDR2 sequences are MNHEY and SMNVEV (reference sequence). V gave up 2 bases and J gave up 5 bases, with 10 bases separating them. The CDR3 DNA reads TGTGCCAGCAGTTTAGGGCAGGCTTATCAGCCCCAGCATTTT. Its translation is CASSLGQAYQPQHF.

The chain couples TRBV7-3 to TRBJ1-1, with D unclear. Germline V lookup: CDR1 SGHTA, CDR2 FQGTGA. CDR3 length: 13 amino acids. With 3 bases removed from V and 2 bases from J, the gap between germline ends came to 7 bases. CDR3 loop: CASSLLPNTEAFF. The DNA of the CDR3 is TGTGCCAGCAGCTTGCTACCAAACACTGAAGCTTTCTTT.

CDR3 nucleotide sequence: TGCGCCAGCAGCTCAGGGGGGTCAGGTGAAAAACTGTTTTTT. Translation gives CASSSGGSGEKLFF. The V call is TRBV5-1, the J call TRBJ1-4; 7 bases agree with TRBD1. J was trimmed by 7 bases and V by 3 bases; bases with no gene match: 6. CDR1 and CDR2 from the germline V gene are SGHRS and YFSETQ. This CDR3 has 14 amino acids.

The rearrangement uses TRBV27 and TRBJ1-4, with D uncertain. Germline values: CDR1 MNHEY, CDR2 SMNVEV (reference sequence). V lost 2 bases to trimming and J lost 0 bases, with 10 bases between them. This CDR3 has 16 residues. The CDR3 here is CASSLEGFATNEKLFF. CDR3 DNA sequence: TGTGCCAGCAGTTTAGAGGGTTTTGCAACTAATGAAAAACTGTTTTTT. Combining the CDR3 with reference TRBV27 and TRBJ1-4 gives the whole variable domain EAQVTQNPRYLITVTGKKLTVTCSQNMNHEYMSWYRQDPGLGLRQIYYSMNVEVTDKGDVPEGYKVSRKEKRNFPLILESPSPNQTSLYFCASSLEGFATNEKLFFGSGTQLSVL.

The chain carries TRBV7-9 and TRBJ2-3; a weak D match, TRBD1 (6 bases). The CDR3 runs 13 residues. Germline CDR1 reads SEHNR; CDR2 reads FQNEAQ (reference sequence). V shed 6 bases and J shed 6 bases, with 13 bases lying between them. The CDR3 reads CASRTGVRDTQYF. CDR3 sequence (DNA): TGTGCCAGCAGGACAGGAGTGCGGGATACGCAGTATTTT.

This clone was recorded once. The rearrangement uses TRBV11-1 and TRBJ2-3; D may be TRBD2 (6 bases). The V end lost 5 bases, the J end lost 2 bases, and 11 bases lay between the germline ends. Looked up from germline, CDR1 is SGHAT and CDR2 is FQDESV (reference sequence). The CDR3 has 14 amino acids. The CDR3 nucleotides read TGTGCCAGCAGCCTCGGGACTTCCACAGATACGCAGTATTTT. It specifies CASSLGTSTDTQYF.

The V gene is TRBV5-1, the J gene TRBJ2-3, with a possible D match to TRBD2 (7 bases). The CDR3 sequence is 15 residues long. CDR1 is SGHRS and CDR2 is YFSETQ in the germline V gene. Trimming removed 4 bases at V and 5 bases at J, with 17 bases between. The CDR3 bases are TGCGCCAGCAGCCCGGTCGGGGGGCTGAAAGATACGCAGTATTTT. The encoded protein is CASSPVGGLKDTQYF. The full variable domain, rest sourced from reference TRBV5-1 and TRBJ2-3, is KAGVTQTPRYLIKTRGQQVTLSCSPISGHRSVSWYQQTPGQGLQFLFEYFSETQRNKGNFPGRFSGRQFSNSRSEMNVSTLELGDSALYLCASSPVGGLKDTQYFGPGTRLTVL.

The chain joins TRBV19 to TRBJ1-1, with a weak D call TRBD1 (5 bases). V lost 8 bases and J lost 5, with 15 bases in between. This CDR3 spans 13 amino acids. Germline V gene sequence: CDR1 LNHDA, CDR2 SQIVND (reference sequence). CDR3 coding DNA: TGTGCCAGTGGCCGGGGGTTGAGTACTGAAGCTTTCTTT. It translates to CASGRGLSTEAFF.

This clone was seen a few times. V is TRBV2 and J is TRBJ1-2; TRBD1 might be the D (5 bases). Trimming cost V 1 base and J 5 bases, with 11 bases left between them. The germline V gene has CDR1 SNHLY and CDR2 FYNNEI. This CDR3 comprises 14 residues. The CDR3 spells CASSEGVGGYGYTF. Here the CDR3 DNA reads TGTGCCAGCAGTGAAGGTGTCGGGGGGTATGGCTACACCTTC.

The chain has TRBV5-1 and TRBJ2-7; 10 bases map to TRBD1. Germline values: CDR1 SGHRS, CDR2 YFSETQ. V trimming: 0 bases; J trimming: 5 bases; junction bases outside the gene matches: 2. This CDR3 comprises 14 residues. CDR3: CASSLGQGANEQYF. The DNA of the CDR3 is TGCGCCAGCAGCTTGGGACAGGGGGCCAACGAGCAGTACTTC.

This clone came up once. The rearrangement joins TRBV11-3 to TRBJ2-5; D is possibly TRBD2 (5 bases). This CDR3 has 14 amino acids. Germline CDR1 reads SGHNT; CDR2 reads YENEEA. The V end lost 5 bases, the J end lost 6 bases, and 16 bases lay between the germline ends. CDR3 nucleotide sequence: TGTGCCAGCAGCCCAGGACTCGGAGGCAAGACCCAGTACTTC. Protein: CASSPGLGGKTQYF.

V usage is TRBV9 and J usage is TRBJ1-1; possible D gene TRBD1, 5 bases. Trimming took 4 bases from V and 0 from J, leaving 16 bases between them. Per germline, CDR1 SGDLS and CDR2 YYNGEE. This CDR3 has 16 amino acids. This chain's CDR3 is CASSPQETGLNTEAFF. The CDR3 coding sequence is TGTGCCAGCAGCCCTCAAGAAACAGGCTTGAACACTGAAGCTTTCTTT.